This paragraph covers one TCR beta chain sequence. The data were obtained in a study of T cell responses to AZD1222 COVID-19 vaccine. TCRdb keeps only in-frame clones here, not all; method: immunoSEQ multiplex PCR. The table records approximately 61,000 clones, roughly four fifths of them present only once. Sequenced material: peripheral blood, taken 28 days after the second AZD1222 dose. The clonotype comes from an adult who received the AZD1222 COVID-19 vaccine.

The CDR3 here is CASINREEYGYTF. CDR3 DNA sequence: TGTGCCAGCATAAACAGGGAGGAGTATGGCTACACCTTC. This rearrangement joins TRBV6-6 to TRBJ1-2; D is possibly TRBD1 (6 bases). The CDR3 covers 13 residues. Trimming took off 7 bases at V and 5 bases at J, with 14 bases between the two ends. Germline V gene lookup returns CDR1 MNHNY and CDR2 SVGAGI (reference sequence).